This T cell receptor beta chain was found in a study of blood T cell repertoires in COVID-19. Original methodology: Nucleated cell counts were estimated from reference gene primer amplification. Repertoires were generated with immunoSEQ multiplex PCR, while TCRdb's copy carries only in-frame clones and drops some. That table furnishes V, J and clone size, whereas the DNA furnished D and trimming. The sample lists about 72,000 clones; roughly 82% were seen once. CDR3 length: 15 amino acids. Deletions cut 3 bases from V and 2 bases from J, with 14 bases between. Germline values: CDR1 SGHTA, CDR2 FQGNSA.

The gene calls are TRBV7-2 and TRBJ2-7; D perhaps matches TRBD1 (6 bases). The TCR originated in a human donor in a cohort sampled during active COVID-19. The sequenced material came from peripheral blood. The CDR3 DNA is TGTGCCAGCAGCTTTCGTTGGGGGCGGGCCTACGAGCAGTACTTC. The encoded protein is CASSFRWGRAYEQYF. The variable domain in full, with the rest retrieved from reference TRBV7-2 and TRBJ2-7, is GAGVSQSPSNKVTEKGKDVELRCDPISGHTALYWYRQSLGQGLEFLIYFQGNSAPDKSGLPSDRFSAERTGGSVSTLTIQRTQQEDSAVYLCASSFRWGRAYEQYFGPGTRLTVT.